The 23 T cell receptor beta chains given below trace back to one sample, sequenced in a study of blood T cell repertoires in COVID-19. The table came from immunoSEQ multiplex PCR; TCRdb's copy has only in-frame clones and leaves some out. The sample consists of roughly 290,000 clones, over 75% of them appearing once. Sequenced material: peripheral blood. The receptors derive from a woman aged 45 to 65 who had recovered from COVID-19.

This sequence joins TRBV29-1 and TRBJ2-5; TRBD2 matches 7 bases. Germline values: CDR1 SQVTM, CDR2 ANQGSEA. The CDR3 covers 12 residues. The V gene end was trimmed by 6 bases and the J gene end by 0 bases; junction bases not matched to a gene: 1. The CDR3 protein is CSVGRYQETQYF. CDR3 in DNA: TGCAGCGTCGGGAGGTACCAAGAGACCCAGTACTTC.

The chain is built from TRBV18 and TRBJ2-1; a weak D match, TRBD2 (6 bases). This CDR3 contains 22 residues. Trimming pared 3 bases from V and 2 bases from J, leaving 32 bases between. Germline-derived CDR1 and CDR2 are KGHSH and LQKENI. This CDR3 is CASSPIYLLGGPAQPTYNEQFF. CDR3 bases: TGTGCCAGCTCACCTATCTATCTCTTGGGGGGACCGGCACAACCGACCTACAATGAGCAGTTCTTC. The full variable domain, rest sourced from reference TRBV18 and TRBJ2-1, is NAGVMQNPRHLVRRRGQEARLRCSPMKGHSHVYWYRQLPEEGLKFMVYLQKENIIDESGMPKERFSAEFPKEGPSILRIQQVVRGDSAAYFCASSPIYLLGGPAQPTYNEQFFGPGTRLTVL.

The count of this clone is one. The chain employs TRBV5-1 and TRBJ1-6, with D uncertain. This CDR3 has 15 amino acids. Germline V gene data show CDR1 as SGHRS and CDR2 as YFSETQ. Trimming cost V 7 bases and J 7 bases, with 18 bases left between them. In DNA form, the CDR3 reads TGCGCCAGCCAACGGCGCGGCGGCGCGAATTCACCCCTCCACTTT. Its protein product is CASQRRGGANSPLHF. Variable domain in full (rest from reference TRBV5-1 and TRBJ1-6): KAGVTQTPRYLIKTRGQQVTLSCSPISGHRSVSWYQQTPGQGLQFLFEYFSETQRNKGNFPGRFSGRQFSNSRSEMNVSTLELGDSALYLCASQRRGGANSPLHFGNGTRLTVT.

This chain links TRBV4-1 with TRBJ2-1; 9 bases line up with TRBD1. The germline V gene has CDR1 MGHRA and CDR2 YSYEKL. The CDR3 is 18 amino acids. Trimming took 0 bases from V and 11 from J; bases not matched to a gene: 17. CDR3 sequence: CASSQEGAGDRDLTKQFF. The DNA for the CDR3 is TGCGCCAGCAGCCAAGAAGGGGCGGGGGACAGGGATCTGACGAAGCAGTTCTTC.

This clone was picked up a small number of times. The CDR3 protein is CASSFARGINQPQHF. Here the CDR3 DNA reads TGTGCCAGCAGTTTCGCCAGGGGGATCAATCAGCCCCAGCATTTT. This chain uses TRBV28 with TRBJ1-5; 7 positions match TRBD1. The germline CDR1 and CDR2 sequences are MDHEN and SYDVKM. Losses at the gene ends were 3 bases for V and 3 bases for J; bases not matched to a gene: 5. The CDR3 loop spans 15 amino acids.

The V call is TRBV7-2, the J call TRBJ2-7; 9 bases map to TRBD2. From germline, CDR1 is SGHTA and CDR2 FQGNSA. V shed 1 base and J 2 bases; nucleotides not matched to a gene: 3. The CDR3 runs to 15 residues. CDR3 DNA: TGTGCCAGCAGCTTAGAGCCTAGCGGGGCCTACGAGCAGTACTTC. The encoded protein is CASSLEPSGAYEQYF.

J is TRBJ2-7 and V is TRBV18; perhaps TRBD2 as D (6 bases). Germline assignment: CDR1 KGHSH and CDR2 LQKENI. The CDR3 has 15 residues. Between the trimmed V and J ends, which lost 3 bases and 1 base, there was a span of 13 bases. In DNA, the CDR3 is TGTGCCAGCTCACCCAACCCGGAGGGGTCCTACGAGCAGTACTTC. Translated: CASSPNPEGSYEQYF.

V gene TRBV28 combines with J gene TRBJ1-5; 9 bases fit TRBD1. The CDR3 has 15 residues. Trimming cost V 10 bases and J 6 bases; bases outside gene matches: 13. CDR1 is MDHEN and CDR2 is SYDVKM in the germline V gene. This CDR3 reads CATNLQGAFSQPQHF. CDR3 DNA: TGTGCCACGAACCTACAGGGGGCCTTTTCTCAGCCCCAGCATTTT.

The chain employs TRBV3-1 (or the pseudogene TRBV3-2) and TRBJ1-6; maybe TRBD1 (6 bases). This CDR3 spans 15 amino acids. In germline, CDR1 is LGHDT, CDR2 YNNKEL (reference sequence). Trimming shortened V by 4 bases and J by 8 bases, and 15 bases separated the two germline ends. As DNA, the CDR3 is TGTGCCAGCAGCCCCACAGGGACACCTGATTCACCCCTCCACTTT. It yields the protein CASSPTGTPDSPLHF.

This chain uses TRBV19 with TRBJ2-3, with 12 bases aligning to TRBD2. The CDR3 has 21 amino acids. Germline-derived CDR1 and CDR2 are LNHDA and SQIVND (reference sequence). Trimming cost V 0 bases and J 0 bases; bases outside gene matches: 13. CDR3 DNA sequence: TGTGCCAGTAGTATAGAAGCCCCTCTAGCGGGAGGGTCCTCAAGCACAGATACGCAGTATTTT. It translates to CASSIEAPLAGGSSSTDTQYF.

The gene calls are TRBV7-9 and TRBJ2-1, with TRBD1 identical over 7 bases. CDR1 and CDR2 (germline): SEHNR, FQNEAQ (reference sequence). CDR3 length: 17 residues. Trimming took 0 bases from V and 9 from J; bases not matched to a gene: 14. CDR3 in DNA: TGTGCCAGCAGCTTAGCGATCGGTACAGGCAGGGGGAGTGAGCAGTTCTTC. It encodes CASSLAIGTGRGSEQFF. The whole variable domain, filled in from reference TRBV7-9 and TRBJ2-1, reads DTGVSQNPRHKITKRGQNVTFRCDPISEHNRLYWYRQTLGQGPEFLTYFQNEAQLEKSRLLSDRFSAERPKGSFSTLEIQRTEQGDSAMYLCASSLAIGTGRGSEQFFGPGTRLTVL.

This clone was counted a few times. The chain combines TRBV15 with TRBJ2-2; 7 nucleotides align to TRBD1. Trimming removed 3 bases from V and 6 bases from J; junction bases left unmatched: 13. CDR3 length: 17 amino acids. Germline CDR1 is LNHNV and CDR2 is YYDKDF (reference sequence). The CDR3 DNA reads TGTGCCACCAGCAGGGTAACGGTCCGTGGACAGGCCGGGGAGCTGTTTTTT. Translation gives CATSRVTVRGQAGELFF.

The rearrangement joins TRBV3-1 (or the pseudogene TRBV3-2) to TRBJ1-1; a weak D match, TRBD1 (6 bases). Trimming stripped 2 bases from V and 5 bases from J, with 9 bases between. The CDR3 length is 13 residues. Germline V gene data show CDR1 as LGHDT and CDR2 as YNNKEL (reference sequence). CDR3 sequence (DNA): TGTGCCAGCAGCCAAATAACAGGGACTGAAGCTTTCTTT. This codes for CASSQITGTEAFF.

The V call is TRBV5-1, the J call TRBJ2-3, with a weak D call TRBD1 (6 bases). The CDR3 extends over 14 amino acids. Germline V gives CDR1 SGHRS, CDR2 YFSETQ. V lost 4 bases and J 0 bases, leaving 9 bases between the germline ends. The CDR3 DNA reads as TGCGCCAGCAGCGTGGACAGTAGCACAGATACGCAGTATTTT. Its translation: CASSVDSSTDTQYF.

This clone has just one count. V gene TRBV19 combines with J gene TRBJ1-1; no reliable D call. Trimming pared 5 bases from V and 6 bases from J, leaving 19 bases between. This CDR3 comprises 15 residues. Germline assignment: CDR1 LNHDA and CDR2 SQIVND (reference sequence). CDR3 amino acids: CASSPTTGSRPEAFF. CDR3 DNA sequence: TGTGCCAGTAGTCCGACGACCGGTAGCAGACCTGAAGCTTTCTTT.

This chain links TRBV10-3 with TRBJ1-2; weak D call: TRBD1 (6 bases). V lost 0 bases and J 8 bases, leaving 7 bases between the germline ends. CDR1 and CDR2 (germline): ENHRY, SYGVKD. This CDR3 has 12 residues. The CDR3 region has the DNA TGTGCCATCAGTGAGTCGACAGGCGGCTACACCTTC. It encodes CAISESTGGYTF.

The chain recombines TRBV18 with TRBJ1-1; 7 nucleotides agree with TRBD1. This CDR3 has 15 amino acids. The V segment lost 6 bases and the J segment 1 base; nucleotides outside the gene matches: 8. Looked up from germline, CDR1 is KGHSH and CDR2 is LQKENI. The CDR3 DNA is TGTGCCAGCTCCCGAAATACAGGGGAGAACACTGAAGCTTTCTTT. Translating gives CASSRNTGENTEAFF. Together with reference TRBV18 and TRBJ1-1, the CDR3 gives the full variable domain: NAGVMQNPRHLVRRRGQEARLRCSPMKGHSHVYWYRQLPEEGLKFMVYLQKENIIDESGMPKERFSAEFPKEGPSILRIQQVVRGDSAAYFCASSRNTGENTEAFFGQGTRLTVV.

The chain has TRBV25-1 and TRBJ1-2, with D unclear. V was cut by 0 bases and J by 6 bases, with 8 bases left in between. The CDR3 is 13 residues long. Germline V gene sequence: CDR1 MGHDK, CDR2 SYGVNS. CDR3 bases: TGTGCCAGCAGTGAATATCGGCAGGATGGCTACACCTTC. It codes for CASSEYRQDGYTF.

This clone was found once. The chain recombines TRBV6-2 or TRBV6-3 with TRBJ2-3; D may be TRBD1 (5 bases). V shed 2 bases and J shed 0 bases, with 9 bases lying between them. The germline gives CDR1 MNHEY, CDR2 SVGEGT. The CDR3 contains 15 residues. The CDR3 here is CASSYGPGSTDTQYF. The CDR3 region has the DNA TGTGCCAGCAGTTACGGGCCAGGGAGCACAGATACGCAGTATTTT.

The J gene is TRBJ2-7, the V gene TRBV14; the match to TRBD2 covers 8 bases. CDR1 and CDR2 from the germline V gene are SGHDN and FVKESK. Germline trimming cut 1 base from V and 5 bases from J; bases unmatched to any gene: 19. The CDR3 extends over 19 amino acids. The CDR3 DNA reads as TGTGCCAGCAGCCAAGCACACCTAACCGGGGGGGCCCCGGGGGACGAGCAGTACTTC. This codes for CASSQAHLTGGAPGDEQYF.

The table lists this clone with a count of one. V gene TRBV7-9 combines with J gene TRBJ2-1, with 12 bases lining up with TRBD2. Germline CDR1 and CDR2: SEHNR and FQNEAQ (reference sequence). The CDR3 has 17 amino acids. V gave up 0 bases and J gave up 9 bases; unmatched junction bases: 9. CDR3 loop: CASSLAGLAGGPGEQFF. The CDR3 nucleotides read TGTGCCAGCAGCTTAGCCGGGCTAGCGGGAGGGCCCGGTGAGCAGTTCTTC.

The rearrangement links TRBV9 to TRBJ1-3, with D unclear. V lost 4 bases, J lost 0 bases, and 14 bases lay in between. The germline gives CDR1 SGDLS, CDR2 YYNGEE. This CDR3 region has 16 residues. CDR3 sequence (DNA): TGTGCCAGCAGCCCCCGCCCCCTACTCTCTGGAAACACCATATATTTT. Amino acid sequence: CASSPRPLLSGNTIYF. Full variable domain (remainder filled in from reference TRBV9 and TRBJ1-3): DSGVTQTPKHLITATGQRVTLRCSPRSGDLSVYWYQQSLDQGLQFLIQYYNGEERAKGNILERFSAQQFPDLHSELNLSSLELGDSALYFCASSPRPLLSGNTIYFGEGSWLTVV.

The chain has TRBV19 and TRBJ2-5; the match to TRBD2 covers 7 bases. This CDR3 comprises 14 residues. Germline CDR1 reads LNHDA; CDR2 reads SQIVND (reference sequence). V was pared by 5 bases and J by 4 bases, with 7 bases of the junction left unmatched. The CDR3 region is CASSEGGSPETQYF. In nucleotides, the CDR3 is TGTGCCAGTAGTGAGGGCGGGAGCCCAGAGACCCAGTACTTC.